These 23 T cell receptor beta chains were all obtained from the same sample, sequenced in a study of blood T cell repertoires in COVID-19. Clones were read by immunoSEQ multiplex PCR, and TCRdb kept only the in-frame ones, dropping some. Of about 120,000 clones listed, 85% to 90% are singletons. The sample comprised peripheral blood. The receptor source for this set is a woman aged 45-60 years with acute or convalescent COVID-19.

This chain connects TRBV15 to TRBJ1-2, with a tentative D call TRBD1 (6 bases). The CDR3 contains 14 residues. The V end was cut by 9 bases, the J end by 6 bases, with 20 bases between. CDR1 is LNHNV and CDR2 is YYDKDF in the germline V gene (reference sequence). The CDR3 DNA reads as TGTGCCACTCTTCAACAGGGTCTGGTTAATGGCTACACCTTC. Protein: CATLQQGLVNGYTF.

The chain is built from TRBV25-1 and TRBJ1-2; 12 bases match TRBD1. The CDR3 contains 14 residues. Losses at the gene ends were 4 bases for V and 7 bases for J; bases not matched to a gene: 4. The germline V gene has CDR1 MGHDK and CDR2 SYGVNS. The CDR3 region has the DNA TGTGCCAGCAGTGCCCCGGGACAGGGGGCTGGCTACACCTTC. Its translation: CASSAPGQGAGYTF.

The rearrangement uses TRBV20-1 and TRBJ1-2, with D possibly being TRBD1 (6 bases). The CDR3 is 11 amino acids. The germline V gene has CDR1 DFQATT and CDR2 SNEGSKA (reference sequence). Trimming took 3 bases from V and 8 from J, leaving 10 bases between them. The DNA for the CDR3 is TGCAGTGCTAGGGCTGGGGGCGGCTACACCTTC. It codes for CSARAGGGYTF.

This clone was observed a few times. The chain carries TRBV3-1 (or the pseudogene TRBV3-2) and TRBJ1-2; D is undetermined. V was clipped by 4 bases and J by 1 base, with 22 bases between them. This CDR3 is 18 amino acids long. Per the germline V gene, CDR1 is LGHDT and CDR2 is YNNKEL (reference sequence). The CDR3 DNA follows: TGTGCCAGCAGCCTCCCGTGGAGGGAGACTCGAGATAACTATGGCTACACCTTC. Its protein product is CASSLPWRETRDNYGYTF.

V gene TRBV7-2 combines with J gene TRBJ1-3; no clear D. This CDR3 is 16 amino acids long. CDR1 and CDR2 (germline): SGHTA, FQGNSA. V was shortened by 3 bases and J by 0 bases, with 12 bases between the two germline ends. CDR3 sequence: CASSFFPRLSGNTIYF. In nucleotides, the CDR3 is TGTGCCAGCAGCTTCTTCCCCCGTCTCTCTGGAAACACCATATATTTT. Complete variable domain (other parts from reference TRBV7-2 and TRBJ1-3): GAGVSQSPSNKVTEKGKDVELRCDPISGHTALYWYRQSLGQGLEFLIYFQGNSAPDKSGLPSDRFSAERTGGSVSTLTIQRTQQEDSAVYLCASSFFPRLSGNTIYFGEGSWLTVV.

This clone has more than one count but fewer than ten. The sample contains more than one DNA sequence encoding this CDR3. V gene TRBV19 combines with J gene TRBJ2-2; weak D call: TRBD2 (6 bases). The V end was cut by 3 bases, the J end by 6 bases, with 14 bases between. The germline V gene encodes CDR1 LNHDA and CDR2 SQIVND (reference sequence). CDR3 length equals 15 residues. The CDR3, as DNA: TGTGCCAGTAGTATCCAGGGAGCGGGTCCCGGGGAGCTGTTTTTT. Its protein is CASSIQGAGPGELFF. Full variable domain (missing parts from reference TRBV19 and TRBJ2-2): DGGITQSPKYLFRKEGQNVTLSCEQNLNHDAMYWYRQDPGQGLRLIYYSQIVNDFQKGDIAEGYSVSREKKESFPLTVTSAQKNPTAFYLCASSIQGAGPGELFFGEGSRLTVL.

This clone was seen more than once but under ten times. The rearrangement links TRBV9 to TRBJ1-2; 9 bases map to TRBD1. The germline CDR1 and CDR2 sequences are SGDLS and YYNGEE. The CDR3 is 15 residues long. J lost 4 bases, V lost 2 bases, and 6 bases had no gene match. The CDR3 nucleotides read TGTGCCAGCAGCGTCACAGGGGGCGATGGCTATGGCTACACCTTC. It is translated as CASSVTGGDGYGYTF.

The gene calls are TRBV7-3 and TRBJ2-2, with a tentative D call TRBD1 (5 bases). This CDR3 comprises 14 residues. Germline CDR1 reads SGHTA; CDR2 reads FQGTGA. Deletions cut 5 bases from V and 7 bases from J, with 14 bases between. DNA of the CDR3: TGTGCCAGCAGCCCCGACAGTGGTTTCGGGGAGCTGTTTTTT. The encoded protein is CASSPDSGFGELFF.

V is TRBV18 and J is TRBJ1-3, with 10 bases matching TRBD1. After removal of 5 bases from V and 1 base from J, the junction contained 11 bases not matched to a gene. Germline V gene sequence: CDR1 KGHSH, CDR2 LQKENI. CDR3 length equals 18 residues. The CDR3 coding sequence is TGTGCCAGCTCATCCTTATGGACAGGGGGGCCGTCTGGAAACACCATATATTTT. Translated, it gives CASSSLWTGGPSGNTIYF.

CDR3 DNA: TGTGCCAGTAGACGGACCGGGACAGGTCATCAGCCCCAGCATTTT. The encoded protein is CASRRTGTGHQPQHF. This rearrangement joins TRBV2 to TRBJ1-5; 8 positions agree with TRBD1. This CDR3 is built from 15 residues. The germline V gene has CDR1 SNHLY and CDR2 FYNNEI. J lost 5 bases, V lost 9 bases, and 12 bases had no gene match. Combining the CDR3 with reference TRBV2 and TRBJ1-5 gives the whole variable domain EPEVTQTPSHQVTQMGQEVILRCVPISNHLYFYWYRQILGQKVEFLVSFYNNEISEKSEIFDDQFSVERPDGSNFTLKIRSTKLEDSAMYFCASRRTGTGHQPQHFGDGTRLSIL.

The chain links TRBV6-5 to TRBJ2-1; D perhaps matches TRBD1 (5 bases). The germline V and J ends were trimmed by 4 bases and 9 bases, with 10 bases remaining between them. The germline gives CDR1 MNHEY, CDR2 SVGAGI. The CDR3 is 12 amino acids. CDR3 protein: CASSSTVGEQFF. CDR3 DNA: TGTGCCAGCAGTTCGACAGTGGGTGAGCAGTTCTTC.

V is TRBV14 and J is TRBJ1-4; possibly TRBD1 for D (5 bases). In germline, CDR1 is SGHDN, CDR2 FVKESK. CDR3 size: 15 residues. The germline V and J ends were trimmed by 1 base and 8 bases, with 14 bases remaining between them. The CDR3 DNA reads TGTGCCAGCAGCCAAGGGACACCCCCTCCAGAAAAACTGTTTTTT. Translating it yields CASSQGTPPPEKLFF.

The chain joins TRBV6-2 or TRBV6-3 to TRBJ2-7; 10 bases are a match to TRBD1. This CDR3 has 14 amino acids. Germline CDR1 is MNHEY and CDR2 is SVGEGT. J gave up 5 bases and V 5 bases, and 6 bases lay outside the gene matches. The CDR3 sequence is CASSPTGGFHEQYF. CDR3 DNA: TGTGCCAGCAGTCCGACAGGGGGCTTCCACGAGCAGTACTTC.

The J gene is TRBJ1-2, the V gene TRBV7-2; D gene uncertain. The length of the CDR3 is 12 residues. Germline V gene data show CDR1 as SGHTA and CDR2 as FQGNSA. V gave up 5 bases and J gave up 5 bases, with 9 bases separating them. The CDR3: CASSPRPYGYTF. CDR3 DNA: TGTGCCAGCAGCCCGCGCCCATATGGCTACACCTTC.

The chain links TRBV7-2 to TRBJ1-6, with unresolved D. There are 16 residues in the CDR3. Trimming took 0 bases from V and 8 from J, leaving 14 bases between them. Germline CDR1 reads SGHTA; CDR2 reads FQGNSA. The CDR3 DNA is TGTGCCAGCAGCTTAGCAGCGGGTGGCCGGGATTCACCCCTCCACTTT. Its protein product is CASSLAAGGRDSPLHF.

The chain employs TRBV7-2 and TRBJ2-1, with 11 bases aligning to TRBD2. Germline-derived CDR1 and CDR2 are SGHTA and FQGNSA. The CDR3 has 16 amino acids. V gave up 1 base and J gave up 4 bases; unmatched junction bases: 3. CDR3 sequence reads: CASSLGTSGSYNEQFF. Here the CDR3 DNA reads TGTGCCAGCAGCTTAGGGACTAGCGGGTCTTACAATGAGCAGTTCTTC. The entire variable domain, with the rest obtained from reference TRBV7-2 and TRBJ2-1, is as follows: GAGVSQSPSNKVTEKGKDVELRCDPISGHTALYWYRQSLGQGLEFLIYFQGNSAPDKSGLPSDRFSAERTGGSVSTLTIQRTQQEDSAVYLCASSLGTSGSYNEQFFGPGTRLTVL.

The V and J genes are TRBV6-1 and TRBJ2-3, with D maybe TRBD2 (5 bases). In germline, CDR1 is MNHNS, CDR2 SASEGT. V gave up 11 bases and J gave up 0 bases, with 9 bases separating them. The CDR3 spans 12 residues. The CDR3 nucleotides read TGTGCCTCCACGGGGAGCACAGATACGCAGTATTTT. This translates into CASTGSTDTQYF.

The chain has TRBV7-9 and TRBJ1-3; no firm D call. Germline V gives CDR1 SEHNR, CDR2 FQNEAQ (reference sequence). The V and J ends lost 5 bases and 0 bases respectively, with 11 bases between them. This CDR3 contains 15 residues. CDR3: CASSPARSSGNTIYF. The CDR3 DNA reads TGTGCCAGCAGCCCAGCGCGATCCTCTGGAAACACCATATATTTT. Variable domain in full (rest from reference TRBV7-9 and TRBJ1-3): DTGVSQNPRHKITKRGQNVTFRCDPISEHNRLYWYRQTLGQGPEFLTYFQNEAQLEKSRLLSDRFSAERPKGSFSTLEIQRTEQGDSAMYLCASSPARSSGNTIYFGEGSWLTVV.

The chain carries TRBV18 and TRBJ2-7; possible D gene TRBD2, 6 bases. V lost 6 bases and J 1 base, leaving 16 bases between the germline ends. This CDR3 region has 15 residues. Germline loops: CDR1 KGHSH, CDR2 LQKENI. CDR3 sequence: CASSAYPGVSYEQYF. CDR3 sequence (DNA): TGTGCCAGCTCCGCCTACCCGGGGGTATCCTACGAGCAGTACTTC.

This clone appeared a few times. At the DNA level, this CDR3 is encoded by other sequences in the same sample as well. The rearrangement uses TRBV9 and TRBJ1-5; no reliable D call. The CDR3 loop spans 15 amino acids. With 0 bases removed from V and 0 bases from J, the gap between germline ends came to 7 bases. The germline V gene has CDR1 SGDLS and CDR2 YYNGEE. Here the CDR3 reads CASSVGQNSNQPQHF. CDR3 sequence (DNA): TGTGCCAGCAGCGTAGGCCAGAATAGCAATCAGCCCCAGCATTTT.

CDR3 residues: CASSQPSGVVNTEAFF. CDR3 in DNA: TGTGCCAGCAGCCAACCCAGCGGGGTGGTGAACACTGAAGCTTTCTTT. V and J are TRBV4-2 and TRBJ1-1, with no clear D. Trimming removed 2 bases at V and 0 bases at J, with 13 bases between. The CDR3 spans 16 residues. Germline CDR1 is LGHNA and CDR2 is YNFKEQ.

The J gene is TRBJ2-5, the V gene TRBV11-3; 8 bases line up with TRBD1. The CDR3 extends over 18 amino acids. Trimming took 1 base from V and 5 from J; bases not matched to a gene: 15. Germline CDR1 SGHNT, CDR2 YENEEA. The CDR3 sequence: CASSLVGAGQVREETQYF. In DNA form, the CDR3 reads TGTGCCAGCAGCTTAGTAGGGGCGGGACAGGTGCGCGAGGAGACCCAGTACTTC.

The chain has TRBV9 and TRBJ2-1; D is possibly TRBD2 (7 bases). The CDR3 is 14 amino acids. Germline values: CDR1 SGDLS, CDR2 YYNGEE. Trimming removed 6 bases from V and 5 bases from J, with 15 bases in between. CDR3 residues: CASTRGGGDNEQFF. As DNA, the CDR3 is TGTGCCAGCACCCGTGGCGGGGGCGACAATGAGCAGTTCTTC. The whole variable domain, remainder taken from reference TRBV9 and TRBJ2-1, is DSGVTQTPKHLITATGQRVTLRCSPRSGDLSVYWYQQSLDQGLQFLIQYYNGEERAKGNILERFSAQQFPDLHSELNLSSLELGDSALYFCASTRGGGDNEQFFGPGTRLTVL.